This T cell receptor (beta chain) appears in the sequencing data of a study of cytomegalovirus exposure and HLA in healthy donors. Study information: As an earlier analysis found, some 180 million T cells yielded 90 million to 140 million unique TCR beta sequences. Overall study results and limits: CMV antigen specificity was confirmed in vitro for a few CMV-associated chains.

To note about this clone: What it binds is not known.

This CDR3 contains 15 residues. Germline CDR1 MNHEY, CDR2 SMNVEV (reference sequence). The germline V and J ends were trimmed by 5 bases and 4 bases, with 17 bases remaining between them. The study ran its PCR with 60 Vbeta and 13 Jbeta primers. The table came from immunoSEQ multiplex PCR; TCRdb's copy has only in-frame clones and leaves some out. The sample records about 150,000 clones, about 88% being singletons. Input material: PBMCs. The chain combines TRBV27 with TRBJ1-2; possibly TRBD1 for D (5 bases). The source of this sequence is a young man in good health and CMV-seropositive. The CDR3 DNA reads as TGTGCCAGCAGTACGAGACCCACGGGGGTCTATGGCTACACCTTC. Encoded protein: CASSTRPTGVYGYTF.